The clone carrying this T cell receptor (beta chain) was counted ten times or more. Antigen unknown. The data were obtained in a study of early T cells in non-severe SARS-CoV-2 infection. Overall study context: Sequencing targeted bulk RNA from unsorted whole blood, leaving chains unpaired.

The V end was cut by 5 bases, the J end by 0 bases, with 9 bases between. The CDR3 contains 14 residues. The V gene's germline CDR1 is MRHNA and CDR2 SNTAGT. Study conclusions and caveats: VDJdb matching favored anti-spike CD8 responses, missing private and CD4 specificities.

Unique molecular identifiers were attached to individual cDNA molecules. TCRdb re-called the 5' RACE reads through MiXCR, storing one row per CDR3 protein. Of around 81,000 distinct CDR3 sequences in the sample, more than 13% were seen once. J is TRBJ2-3 and V is TRBV6-4; D is unresolved. The receptor was isolated from an adult who was a healthcare worker with PCR-confirmed SARS-CoV-2 infection or an uninfected control (not recorded which). Sequences were obtained from whole blood. CDR3 residues: CASSNGASTDTQYF. CDR3 nucleotide sequence: TGTGCCAGCAGTAACGGCGCTAGCACAGATACGCAGTATTTT.